This T cell receptor beta chain derives from a study of cytomegalovirus exposure and HLA in healthy donors. Study results and caveats: Confirmation was obtained in vitro that a few CMV-associated chains are specific for CMV antigens. A subsequent analysis found that TCR clusters from the first cohort also tended to co-occur in the roughly 120 validation repertoires, with 90% to 95% of cluster scores above 0. Associated with cytomegalovirus, according to the listing, were 150 to 200 TCR beta chains.

The CDR3 has 13 residues. The V and J ends lost 2 bases and 5 bases respectively, with 8 bases between them. Germline CDR1 and CDR2: SGHDT and YYEEEE. Using immunoSEQ multiplex PCR, the repertoire was profiled, and TCRdb retains in-frame clones only, with some absent. The data contain 70,000 to 85,000 clones, around 95% of them singletons. A remark on this clone: Its antigen is as yet unknown.

The chain has TRBV5-6 and TRBJ2-1; D might be TRBD2 (5 bases). The source of this sequence is a young woman in good health and CMV-seropositive. Source material: PBMCs. In DNA form, the CDR3 reads TGTGCCAGCAGCTTAGGAGGAGACAATGAGCAGTTCTTC. Its translation is CASSLGGDNEQFF. Combining the CDR3 with reference TRBV5-6 and TRBJ2-1 gives the whole variable domain DAGVTQSPTHLIKTRGQQVTLRCSPKSGHDTVSWYQQALGQGPQFIFQYYEEEERQRGNFPDRFSGHQFPNYSSELNVNALLLGDSALYLCASSLGGDNEQFFGPGTRLTVL.